This entry describes one T cell receptor (beta chain). Its antigen is undetermined. The source of the sample is a study of T cell clones after liver transplantation. Study in general: Until 12-24 months post-transplant, subjects got standard immunosuppression and no induction.

Study-wide findings and caveats: Small, mixed patient groups and varying post-transplant times limit these conclusions.

Germline V gene lookup returns CDR1 SNHLY and CDR2 FYNNEI. V shed 8 bases, J shed 3 bases, and the junction held 5 bases outside the gene matches. CDR3 size: 14 residues. Using immunoSEQ multiplex PCR, the repertoire was profiled, and TCRdb retains in-frame clones only, with some absent. The sample lists roughly 70,000 clones, roughly 80% occurring once. This TCR came from a human donor who received a liver transplant. This material consisted of CD4+ T cells from blood, taken before liver transplant. The rearrangement uses TRBV2 and TRBJ2-1; 9 bases agree with TRBD2. CDR3 residues: CASRGRAGYNEQFF. The CDR3 region has the DNA TGTGCCAGCCGCGGGAGGGCCGGCTACAATGAGCAGTTCTTC.